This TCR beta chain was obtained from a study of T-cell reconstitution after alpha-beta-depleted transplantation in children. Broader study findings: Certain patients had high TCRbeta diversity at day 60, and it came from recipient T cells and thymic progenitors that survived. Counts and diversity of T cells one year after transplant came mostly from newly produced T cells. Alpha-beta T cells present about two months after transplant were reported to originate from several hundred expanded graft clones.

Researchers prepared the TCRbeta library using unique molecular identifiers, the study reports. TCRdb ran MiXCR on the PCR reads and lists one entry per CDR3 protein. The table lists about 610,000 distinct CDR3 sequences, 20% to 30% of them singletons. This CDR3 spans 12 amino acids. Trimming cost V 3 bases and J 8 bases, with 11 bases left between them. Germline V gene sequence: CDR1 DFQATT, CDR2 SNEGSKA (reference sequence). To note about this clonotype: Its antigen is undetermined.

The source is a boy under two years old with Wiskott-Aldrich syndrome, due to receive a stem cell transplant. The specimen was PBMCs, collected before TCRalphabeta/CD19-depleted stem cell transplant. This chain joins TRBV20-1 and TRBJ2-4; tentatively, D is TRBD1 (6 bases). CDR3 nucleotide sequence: TGCAGTGCTAGGGTGGGGGCGCACATTCAGTACTTC. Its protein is CSARVGAHIQYF.